Below are 4 T cell receptor beta chains sequenced from a single sample in a study of shared clonotypes between healthy human individuals. TCRdb keeps only in-frame clones here, not all; method: immunoSEQ multiplex PCR. The sample yields about 480,000 clones, about 75% seen once. The sequenced material came from PBMCs. These receptor sequences come from a woman aged 40 to 49 in good health. Some clones in this sample may be carry-over from other donors' samples.

This clone occurred a few times. The genes are TRBV5-1 and TRBJ2-7; the match to TRBD2 covers 10 bases. J lost 2 bases, V lost 1 base, and 18 bases had no gene match. From germline, CDR1 is SGHRS and CDR2 YFSETQ. This CDR3 is built from 20 residues. This chain's CDR3 is CASSLNGNLAGVGPTYEQYF. The CDR3 DNA reads as TGCGCCAGCAGCTTGAACGGTAATCTAGCGGGAGTAGGGCCCACCTACGAGCAGTACTTC.

The count of this clone is one. The V and J genes are TRBV7-9 and TRBJ2-7, with a weak D call TRBD1 (5 bases). This CDR3 has 14 residues. In germline, CDR1 is SEHNR, CDR2 FQNEAQ (reference sequence). The ends were cut back, 5 bases at V and 6 bases at J, with 17 bases in the middle. The CDR3 sequence is CASSTQGGAPEQYF. CDR3 nucleotides: TGTGCCAGCAGCACCCAGGGTGGAGCCCCCGAGCAGTACTTC.

The CDR3 loop reads CASSRRGETQYF. CDR3 bases: TGCGCCAGCAGCCGGCGGGGGGAGACCCAGTACTTC. The J gene is TRBJ2-5, the V gene TRBV4-1, with 7 nucleotides matching TRBD2. The CDR3 extends over 12 amino acids. CDR1 is MGHRA and CDR2 is YSYEKL in the germline V gene. Trimming at V came to 4 bases and at J to 5 bases, leaving 1 base not matched to a gene.

Turning to this clone: With a far larger clone one base away, a read error is the likely cause. The chain is built from TRBV6-4 and TRBJ2-2; 8 nucleotides match TRBD2. The CDR3 sequence is 14 residues long. Germline V lookup: CDR1 MRHNA, CDR2 SNTAGT. The CDR3 sequence: CVSSDSGATGELFF. The CDR3 nucleotides read TGTGTCAGCAGTGATAGCGGGGCCACCGGGGAGCTGTTTTTT.